Shown below are 23 T cell receptor beta chains from a single sample sequenced in a study of cytomegalovirus exposure and HLA in healthy donors listed by TCRdb under 2017. The library was made by the immunoSEQ multiplex PCR assay. For the multiplex PCR, a mixture combining 60 forward primers for TCR Vbeta segments and 13 reverse primers for TCR Jbeta segments was used. This is the immuneACCESS table as TCRdb keeps it, with only in-frame sequences that have V and J called. A part of the clones is gone; compared with another copy, unresolved V genes explain less than half, and the rest is unexplained. In all, the sample holds approximately 140,000 clones, and approximately 80% of those were seen once. The top ten clonotypes cover roughly 10% of the sample. The sample taken for sequencing was PBMCs. Every receptor here comes from a woman in her fifties or sixties in good health and CMV-seropositive.

V is TRBV4-1 and J is TRBJ2-3; 10 bases line up with TRBD2. Germline V gene sequence: CDR1 MGHRA, CDR2 YSYEKL. This CDR3 region has 16 residues. Unmatched junction bases numbered 3, after V lost 0 bases and J lost 3 bases. In DNA form, the CDR3 reads TGCGCCAGCAGCCAAGATAATAGCGGGGGGACAGATACGCAGTATTTT. It is translated as CASSQDNSGGTDTQYF.

This clone was counted between two and nine times. The V call is TRBV4-3, the J call TRBJ2-1; 10 bases are a match to TRBD2. Germline lookup yields CDR1 LGHNA and CDR2 YSLEER. The junction had 10 bases not matched to a gene; V was cut back by 0 bases and J by 8 bases. The CDR3 extends over 17 amino acids. CDR3 DNA sequence: TGCGCCAGCAGCCAAGATCCGAGCGGGGGGGCGTTGGATGAGCAGTTCTTC. This gives the protein CASSQDPSGGALDEQFF.

This clone was seen just once. The rearrangement links TRBV7-2 to TRBJ1-1, with a weak D call TRBD1 (5 bases). V was pared by 7 bases and J by 4 bases, with 19 bases between. CDR1 and CDR2 (germline): SGHTA, FQGNSA. CDR3 size: 15 residues. This chain's CDR3 is CASTKGGGVPTEAFF. The CDR3 DNA follows: TGTGCCAGCACCAAAGGCGGGGGGGTTCCCACTGAAGCTTTCTTT.

The chain uses TRBV5-1 and TRBJ2-2, with D maybe TRBD1 (6 bases). V was cut by 4 bases and J by 0 bases, with 10 bases left in between. Germline CDR1 and CDR2: SGHRS and YFSETQ. The CDR3 is 15 amino acids. The CDR3 sequence is CASSTDRPNTGELFF. CDR3 in DNA: TGCGCCAGCAGCACGGACAGACCGAACACCGGGGAGCTGTTTTTT.

J is TRBJ2-5 and V is TRBV25-1; 7 positions match TRBD2. CDR3 length: 16 residues. Germline CDR1 is MGHDK and CDR2 is SYGVNS. J lost 2 bases, V lost 3 bases, and 9 bases had no gene match. The chain's CDR3 is CASSDSWGGRQETQYF. CDR3 nucleotide sequence: TGTGCCAGCAGTGACAGCTGGGGGGGGAGACAAGAGACCCAGTACTTC.

The V gene is TRBV7-3, the J gene TRBJ2-2; TRBD2 matches 13 bases. Germline V CDR1 and CDR2: SGHTA, FQGTGA. J was trimmed by 3 bases and V by 5 bases; bases with no gene match: 12. The CDR3 has 19 amino acids. The DNA of the CDR3 is TGTGCCAGCAGCCCCCTCCTGACTAGCGGGGGGTGGGACACCGGGGAGCTGTTTTTT. This encodes CASSPLLTSGGWDTGELFF.

The chain combines TRBV7-6 with TRBJ2-1; 8 positions match TRBD2. Trimming at V came to 1 base and at J to 6 bases, leaving 11 bases not matched to a gene. The CDR3 contains 17 residues. The germline CDR1 and CDR2 sequences are SGHVS and FNYEAQ. CDR3 sequence reads: CASSLGSGLEAPNEQFF. CDR3 sequence (DNA): TGTGCCAGCAGCTTAGGTTCGGGACTAGAAGCCCCCAATGAGCAGTTCTTC.

V gene TRBV5-1 combines with J gene TRBJ1-3; D uncertain. The CDR3 runs to 13 residues. V lost 1 base, J lost 2 bases, and 4 bases lay in between. The germline V gene has CDR1 SGHRS and CDR2 YFSETQ. The CDR3 DNA follows: TGCGCCAGCAGCTTGACAACTGGAAACACCATATATTTT. It is translated as CASSLTTGNTIYF.

The rearrangement joins TRBV10-1 to TRBJ1-1; D remains ambiguous. Germline-derived CDR1 and CDR2 are WNHNN and SYGVQD (reference sequence). V lost 6 bases, J lost 4 bases, and 18 bases lay in between. This CDR3 has 15 amino acids. DNA of the CDR3: TGCGCCAGCAGAACCTTGGGCCTTCTGGGCACTGAAGCTTTCTTT. Translating gives CASRTLGLLGTEAFF.

This clone was observed a few times. The chain employs TRBV28 and TRBJ2-2; D is unresolved. The CDR3 has 16 residues. V was cut by 2 bases and J by 4 bases, with 14 bases left in between. Germline loops: CDR1 MDHEN, CDR2 SYDVKM. CDR3 bases: TGTGCCAGCAGTTTACTCTACAGAGAAGGCACCGGGGAGCTGTTTTTT. It is translated as CASSLLYREGTGELFF.

The V gene is TRBV10-3, the J gene TRBJ2-7; 10 bases map to TRBD1. J was trimmed by 4 bases and V by 2 bases; bases with no gene match: 8. The CDR3 contains 16 residues. Germline assignment: CDR1 ENHRY and CDR2 SYGVKD. CDR3 in DNA: TGTGCCATCAGTGAGCCTGGACAGGGGGGTAATTACGAGCAGTACTTC. This encodes CAISEPGQGGNYEQYF.

This clone was found a few times. V and J are TRBV5-6 and TRBJ2-5; possible D gene TRBD1, 8 bases. Trimming removed 6 bases from V and 5 bases from J, with 20 bases in between. Germline CDR1 is SGHDT and CDR2 is YYEEEE. The CDR3 is 15 amino acids. The CDR3 region is CASTRGETGGETQYF. The CDR3 DNA sequence: TGTGCCAGCACCCGGGGGGAAACAGGGGGGGAGACCCAGTACTTC.

The J gene is TRBJ2-3, the V gene TRBV27; 8 bases map to TRBD2. The CDR3 covers 15 residues. Germline V lookup: CDR1 MNHEY, CDR2 SMNVEV (reference sequence). Trimming at V came to 5 bases and at J to 4 bases, leaving 8 bases not matched to a gene. The CDR3 loop is CASSLDRGGADTQYF. CDR3 sequence (DNA): TGTGCCAGCAGTCTCGACCGGGGGGGAGCAGATACGCAGTATTTT.

The CDR3 DNA sequence: TGCGCCAGCAGCGCGGGGGACGGAGGGAGCACAGATACGCAGTATTTT. This translates into CASSAGDGGSTDTQYF. This chain uses TRBV5-1 with TRBJ2-3, with 7 bases identical to TRBD2. V lost 4 bases and J lost 0; bases outside the gene matches: 8. The germline CDR1 and CDR2 sequences are SGHRS and YFSETQ. This CDR3 is 16 amino acids long.

V and J are TRBV6-5 and TRBJ1-2; a possible D gene is TRBD1 (6 bases). The germline V and J ends were trimmed by 3 bases and 5 bases, with 13 bases remaining between them. This CDR3 has 14 residues. Looked up from germline, CDR1 is MNHEY and CDR2 is SVGAGI. The CDR3 bases are TGTGCCAGCAGTTATGGTGGGGGCGGGTATGGCTACACCTTC. Its protein is CASSYGGGGYGYTF.

The chain joins TRBV7-2 to TRBJ2-3; 11 nucleotides align to TRBD2. The CDR3 loop spans 15 amino acids. The germline V gene has CDR1 SGHTA and CDR2 FQGNSA. The junction had 3 bases not matched to a gene; V was cut back by 5 bases and J by 2 bases. The CDR3 DNA sequence: TGTGCCAGCAGCGAGGGACTAGCGGCCACAGATACGCAGTATTTT. Protein sequence: CASSEGLAATDTQYF.

The rearrangement uses TRBV2 and TRBJ1-1, with no clear D. The ends were cut back, 6 bases at V and 6 bases at J, with 8 bases in the middle. This CDR3 is built from 11 residues. Germline assignment: CDR1 SNHLY and CDR2 FYNNEI. CDR3 amino acids: CASRVGAEAFF. The CDR3 DNA reads TGTGCCAGCAGGGTCGGAGCTGAAGCTTTCTTT.

The chain joins TRBV5-1 to TRBJ1-1; 7 positions match TRBD1. CDR1 and CDR2 from the germline V gene are SGHRS and YFSETQ. Losses at the gene ends were 3 bases for V and 0 bases for J; bases not matched to a gene: 5. The CDR3 extends over 15 amino acids. The CDR3, as DNA: TGCGCCAGCAGCTATGGACAGGCGGTGAACACTGAAGCTTTCTTT. This encodes CASSYGQAVNTEAFF.

The chain carries TRBV5-1 and TRBJ2-3; 7 bases line up with TRBD1. The germline V gene has CDR1 SGHRS and CDR2 YFSETQ. CDR3 length: 17 amino acids. Trimming cost V 0 bases and J 3 bases; bases outside gene matches: 10. CDR3 DNA: TGCGCCAGCAGCTTGGGCCGAACGACAGGGTGGACAGATACGCAGTATTTT. It encodes CASSLGRTTGWTDTQYF. Together with reference TRBV5-1 and TRBJ2-3, the CDR3 gives the full variable domain: KAGVTQTPRYLIKTRGQQVTLSCSPISGHRSVSWYQQTPGQGLQFLFEYFSETQRNKGNFPGRFSGRQFSNSRSEMNVSTLELGDSALYLCASSLGRTTGWTDTQYFGPGTRLTVL.

The chain employs TRBV6-1 and TRBJ1-4, with 7 bases aligning to TRBD1. Germline loops: CDR1 MNHNS, CDR2 SASEGT. V shed 5 bases and J 5 bases; nucleotides not matched to a gene: 8. The CDR3 consists of 15 residues. CDR3 in DNA: TGTGCCAGCAGTAATCCGGGACAGATAAATGAAAAACTGTTTTTT. Protein sequence: CASSNPGQINEKLFF.

The V call is TRBV14, the J call TRBJ2-5; TRBD2 matches 8 bases. Germline assignment: CDR1 SGHDN and CDR2 FVKESK. The CDR3 has 15 residues. Trimming at V came to 4 bases and at J to 4 bases, leaving 8 bases not matched to a gene. The CDR3 DNA is TGTGCCAGCAGCCTAACGGGGGGGCCGGGAGAGACCCAGTACTTC. It specifies CASSLTGGPGETQYF.

CDR3 residues: CASSHNRGHRDRGNSPLHF. The CDR3 DNA reads TGCGCCAGCAGCCACAATCGGGGGCACCGGGACAGGGGTAATTCACCCCTCCACTTT. The genes are TRBV4-3 and TRBJ1-6, with TRBD1 identical over 10 bases. Germline lookup yields CDR1 LGHNA and CDR2 YSLEER. Trimming removed 3 bases from V and 6 bases from J; junction bases left unmatched: 14. The length of the CDR3 is 19 residues.

Written as DNA, the CDR3 is TGTGCCAGCAGTTACTCGGGCAGATATCAGCCCCAGCATTTT. Encoded protein: CASSYSGRYQPQHF. The V gene is TRBV6-5, the J gene TRBJ1-5; D unclear. Germline V gene lookup returns CDR1 MNHEY and CDR2 SVGAGI. V shed 0 bases and J shed 5 bases, with 8 bases lying between them. The CDR3 covers 14 residues.